One sample yielded the 25 T cell receptor beta chains listed below, sequenced in a study of early T cells in non-severe SARS-CoV-2 infection. TCRdb called the 5' RACE reads again in MiXCR, with one record for every CDR3 protein. This table holds tens of thousands of distinct CDR3 sequences, 8% to 10% found once. The sequencing input was whole blood. These receptors all come from an adult who was a healthcare worker with PCR-confirmed SARS-CoV-2 infection or an uninfected control (not recorded which).

This clonotype was detected many times. The chain couples TRBV5-4 to TRBJ2-1, with D possibly being TRBD1 or TRBD2 (5 bases each). The germline CDR1 and CDR2 sequences are SGHNT and YYREEE (reference sequence). V lost 0 bases and J lost 1, with 8 bases in between. The CDR3 has 15 amino acids. The CDR3 loop is CASSLGGTSYNEQFF. The CDR3 region has the DNA TGTGCCAGCAGCTTGGGGGGGACGTCCTACAATGAGCAGTTCTTC.

The table lists this clonotype with many counts. CDR3 amino acids: CAWKLAGFTDTQYF. The DNA for the CDR3 is TGTGCCTGGAAATTAGCGGGCTTCACAGATACGCAGTATTTT. The chain recombines TRBV30 with TRBJ2-3, with 7 bases aligning to TRBD2. CDR3 length equals 14 residues. Germline values: CDR1 GTSNPN, CDR2 SVGIG (reference sequence). V was pared by 4 bases and J by 2 bases, with 6 bases of the junction left unmatched. Full variable domain (remainder filled in from reference TRBV30 and TRBJ2-3): SQTIHQWPATLVQPVGSPLSLECTVEGTSNPNLYWYRQAAGRGLQLLFYSVGIGQISSEVPQNLSASRPQDRQFILSSKKLLLSDSGFYLCAWKLAGFTDTQYFGPGTRLTVL.

The gene calls are TRBV12-3 or TRBV12-4 and TRBJ1-6, with D possibly matching TRBD1 (6 bases). The CDR3 covers 13 residues. V dropped 6 bases and J dropped 10 bases, with 13 bases sitting between them. Here the CDR3 DNA reads TGTGCCAGCAGCCCGACAGGCGGCTCACCCCTCCACTTT. This codes for CASSPTGGSPLHF.

The chain couples TRBV29-1 to TRBJ2-2, with a possible D match to TRBD2 (5 bases). The CDR3 is 14 amino acids. Trimming stripped 6 bases from V and 2 bases from J, with 13 bases between. Per germline, CDR1 SQVTM and CDR2 ANQGSEA. The DNA of the CDR3 is TGCAGCGTCAGACCCGGGGTCAACACCGGGGAGCTGTTTTTT. Its protein product is CSVRPGVNTGELFF.

V usage is TRBV30 and J usage is TRBJ1-2, with TRBD1 identical over 9 bases. CDR3 length: 16 amino acids. V was clipped by 5 bases and J by 3 bases; unmatched bases: 13. CDR1 is GTSNPN, CDR2 SVGIG, per germline (reference sequence). The CDR3 DNA sequence: TGTGCCTGGGAGACTTTTGCCCGGACAGGGGACTATGGCTACACCTTC. The encoded protein is CAWETFARTGDYGYTF.

This clonotype was detected ten times or more. The chain has TRBV5-4 and TRBJ2-7; TRBD2 matches at 11 bases. Trimming cost V 2 bases and J 7 bases; bases outside gene matches: 5. From germline, CDR1 is SGHNT and CDR2 YYREEE (reference sequence). The CDR3 loop spans 14 amino acids. The CDR3 coding sequence is TGTGCCAGCAGCTTCCCTGTAGCGGGAGGGGAGCAGTACTTC. Encoded protein: CASSFPVAGGEQYF.

This clonotype was found a few times. The chain is built from TRBV5-4 and TRBJ1-1, with 8 bases lining up with TRBD1. Germline lookup yields CDR1 SGHNT and CDR2 YYREEE (reference sequence). V trimming: 4 bases; J trimming: 8 bases; junction bases outside the gene matches: 16. The length of the CDR3 is 16 residues. CDR3 protein: CASSPTWGTGPSEAFF. The CDR3 nucleotides are TGTGCCAGCAGCCCTACCTGGGGGACAGGACCCTCGGAAGCTTTCTTT. Looking up the rest from reference TRBV5-4 and TRBJ1-1 gives the full variable domain: ETGVTQSPTHLIKTRGQQVTLRCSSQSGHNTVSWYQQALGQGPQFIFQYYREEENGRGNFPPRFSGLQFPNYSSELNVNALELDDSALYLCASSPTWGTGPSEAFFGQGTRLTVV.

This clonotype was counted only a few times. The chain links TRBV5-4 to TRBJ1-1; TRBD1 matches at 7 bases. With 5 bases clipped from V and 5 bases from J, the junction kept 6 bases outside the gene matches. In germline, CDR1 is SGHNT, CDR2 YYREEE (reference sequence). This CDR3 has 13 residues. In nucleotides, the CDR3 is TGTGCCAGCAGTTACAGGGGAAGAACTGAAGCTTTCTTT. It specifies CASSYRGRTEAFF.

The V call is TRBV25-1, the J call TRBJ2-2; 14 bases line up with TRBD2. Germline CDR1 is MGHDK and CDR2 is SYGVNS. This CDR3 is 17 amino acids long. V shed 0 bases and J 10 bases; nucleotides not matched to a gene: 7. CDR3 sequence (DNA): TGTGCCAGCAGTGAATACCGACTAGCGGGAGGGGGCGTGGAGCTGTTTTTT. Its protein product is CASSEYRLAGGGVELFF.

The genes are TRBV20-1 and TRBJ2-4, with no clear D. Deletions cut 3 bases from V and 7 bases from J, with 16 bases between. Looked up from germline, CDR1 is DFQATT and CDR2 is SNEGSKA (reference sequence). The CDR3 runs 14 residues. This chain's CDR3 is CSASRYLVGNIQYF. The DNA for the CDR3 is TGCAGTGCTAGTCGTTATCTCGTGGGTAACATTCAGTACTTC.

This clonotype was observed many times. The V call is TRBV9, the J call TRBJ2-1; no reliable D call. The CDR3 has 13 amino acids. In germline, CDR1 is SGDLS, CDR2 YYNGEE. V was cut by 0 bases and J by 5 bases, with 6 bases left in between. CDR3 loop: CASSVAPHNEQFF. The CDR3, as DNA: TGTGCCAGCAGCGTAGCCCCACACAATGAGCAGTTCTTC.

V gene TRBV6-2 or TRBV6-3 combines with J gene TRBJ2-1; D is unresolved. The CDR3 consists of 13 residues. Trimming stripped 8 bases from V and 5 bases from J, with 13 bases between. CDR1 MNHEY and CDR2 SVGEGT come from the germline V gene. For the CDR3, the DNA is TGTGCCAGCTCAAGGCACTCTGACAATGAGCAGTTCTTC. Protein sequence: CASSRHSDNEQFF.

At least ten counts were recorded for this clonotype. The chain has TRBV12-3 or TRBV12-4 and TRBJ2-7; 13 bases agree with TRBD2. J lost 5 bases, V lost 6 bases, and 10 bases had no gene match. The CDR3 has 16 amino acids. CDR3 in amino acids: CASSILTSGRVHEQYF. CDR3 bases: TGTGCCAGCAGCATCCTTACTAGCGGGAGGGTCCACGAGCAGTACTTC.

This clonotype was seen ten or more times. The chain carries TRBV4-1 and TRBJ2-1; weak D call: TRBD1 (6 bases). This CDR3 is built from 17 residues. Germline lookup yields CDR1 MGHRA and CDR2 YSYEKL. Trimming pared 0 bases from V and 2 bases from J, leaving 14 bases between. The CDR3 region has the DNA TGCGCCAGCAGCCAAGAGAGGCCAGGGGTGACCTACAATGAGCAGTTCTTC. It translates to CASSQERPGVTYNEQFF.

The chain has TRBV10-3 and TRBJ1-1; D may be TRBD1 (5 bases). Per the germline V gene, CDR1 is ENHRY and CDR2 is SYGVKD. Deletions cut 0 bases from V and 10 bases from J, with 9 bases between. The CDR3 consists of 12 residues. In DNA, the CDR3 is TGTGCCATCAGTGAGTCCCTCCAGGGAGCTTTCTTT. It specifies CAISESLQGAFF.

The gene calls are TRBV11-2 and TRBJ1-3, with no clear D. The CDR3 has 16 residues. The V end was cut by 5 bases, the J end by 0 bases, with 14 bases between. The germline V gene encodes CDR1 SGHAT and CDR2 FQNNGV. This CDR3 is CASSHPRASSGNTIYF. CDR3 in DNA: TGTGCCAGCAGCCACCCCAGAGCGAGCTCTGGAAACACCATATATTTT.

A single count supports this clonotype. The V call is TRBV27, the J call TRBJ1-2; D not certain. The CDR3 has 15 residues. CDR1 is MNHEY and CDR2 is SMNVEV in the germline V gene (reference sequence). V was shortened by 5 bases and J by 0 bases, with 13 bases between the two germline ends. The CDR3 region is CASSPRQRTNYGYTF. The CDR3, as DNA: TGTGCCAGCAGTCCTCGACAAAGAACTAACTATGGCTACACCTTC.

This clonotype has only a few counts. This chain uses TRBV24-1 with TRBJ2-7; no clear D. The CDR3 has 12 residues. Trimming took off 5 bases at V and 3 bases at J, with 7 bases between the two ends. CDR1 KGHDR and CDR2 SFDVKD come from the germline V gene. The CDR3 sequence is CATSGIDYEQYF. CDR3 in DNA: TGTGCCACCAGTGGCATTGACTACGAGCAGTACTTC.

This clonotype was seen at least ten times. The rearrangement links TRBV20-1 to TRBJ2-7; D gene ambiguous. There are 15 residues in the CDR3. V dropped 0 bases and J dropped 3 bases, with 15 bases sitting between them. Germline values: CDR1 DFQATT, CDR2 SNEGSKA (reference sequence). The CDR3 protein is CSARDGAEPLYEQYF. CDR3 DNA: TGCAGTGCTAGAGATGGCGCGGAGCCCCTCTACGAGCAGTACTTC.

This clonotype was seen more than once but under ten times. V usage is TRBV6-5 and J usage is TRBJ1-1; no clear D gene. The CDR3 sequence is 14 residues long. V was trimmed by 2 bases and J by 4 bases, leaving 11 bases between them. CDR1 is MNHEY and CDR2 is SVGAGI in the germline V gene. The DNA of the CDR3 is TGTGCCAGCAGTTACGCGTACGAGGGCACTGAAGCTTTCTTT. It codes for CASSYAYEGTEAFF.

The J gene is TRBJ1-1, the V gene TRBV6-6, with TRBD1 as a possible D gene (6 bases). CDR3 size: 14 residues. The germline CDR1 and CDR2 sequences are MNHNY and SVGAGI (reference sequence). Deletions cut 6 bases from V and 1 base from J, with 12 bases between. In nucleotides, the CDR3 is TGTGCCAGCAGAACGGGGGGGCCGAACACTGAAGCTTTCTTT. This gives the protein CASRTGGPNTEAFF.

This clonotype was detected a few times. The genes are TRBV15 and TRBJ2-5; maybe TRBD2 (6 bases). Germline V gene data show CDR1 as LNHNV and CDR2 as YYDKDF (reference sequence). The CDR3 is 16 residues long. V shed 0 bases and J shed 4 bases, with 15 bases lying between them. The CDR3 region is CATSRDNTLGGETQYF. The DNA for the CDR3 is TGTGCCACCAGCAGAGATAACACGCTGGGAGGAGAGACCCAGTACTTC. Together with reference TRBV15 and TRBJ2-5, the CDR3 gives the full variable domain: DAMVIQNPRYQVTQFGKPVTLSCSQTLNHNVMYWYQQKSSQAPKLLFHYYDKDFNNEADTPDNFQSRRPNTSFCFLDIRSPGLGDTAMYLCATSRDNTLGGETQYFGPGTRLLVL.

This CDR3 reads CASSTTWDGSYGYTF. CDR3 nucleotide sequence: TGTGCCAGCAGCACGACTTGGGACGGATCCTATGGCTACACCTTC. V usage is TRBV7-9 and J usage is TRBJ1-2; tentatively, D is TRBD1 (5 bases). The V end was cut by 5 bases, the J end by 4 bases, with 17 bases between. The germline V gene has CDR1 SEHNR and CDR2 FQNEAQ (reference sequence). This CDR3 comprises 15 residues.

The V gene is TRBV7-3, the J gene TRBJ2-3, with a tentative D call TRBD2 (6 bases). This CDR3 is built from 14 residues. Germline V gene lookup returns CDR1 SGHTA and CDR2 FQGTGA. V was clipped by 6 bases and J by 2 bases, with 12 bases between them. The CDR3 sequence is CASRSGGITDTQYF. The CDR3 DNA reads as TGTGCCAGCAGATCCGGGGGAATCACAGATACGCAGTATTTT.

The rearrangement joins TRBV9 to TRBJ2-1, with a possible D match to TRBD2 (5 bases). This CDR3 contains 16 residues. V was shortened by 0 bases and J by 5 bases, with 15 bases between the two germline ends. The germline gives CDR1 SGDLS, CDR2 YYNGEE. This chain's CDR3 is CASSVGWISGNNEQFF. CDR3 DNA sequence: TGTGCCAGCAGCGTAGGATGGATAAGCGGTAACAATGAGCAGTTCTTC.